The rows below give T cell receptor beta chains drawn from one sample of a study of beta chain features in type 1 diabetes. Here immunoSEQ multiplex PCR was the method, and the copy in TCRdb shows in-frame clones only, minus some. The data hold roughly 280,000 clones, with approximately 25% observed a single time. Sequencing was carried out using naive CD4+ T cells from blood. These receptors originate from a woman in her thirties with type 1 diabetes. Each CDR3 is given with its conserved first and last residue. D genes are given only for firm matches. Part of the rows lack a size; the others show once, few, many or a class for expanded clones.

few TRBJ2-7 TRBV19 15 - CASSIGPGVSYEQYF TGTGCCAGTAGTATTGGTCCAGGGGTGTCCTACGAGCAGTACTTC
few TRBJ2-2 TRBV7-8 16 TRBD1 CASILRDRTNTGELFF TGTGCCAGCATTCTCCGGGACAGGACGAACACCGGGGAGCTGTTTTTT
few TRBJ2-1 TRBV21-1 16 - CASSKRSSGRTNEQFF TGTGCCAGCAGCAAACGGAGTAGCGGGAGGACCAATGAGCAGTTCTTC
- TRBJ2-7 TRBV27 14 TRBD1 CASSLTGATYEQYF TGTGCCAGCAGCCTCACAGGGGCCACCTACGAGCAGTACTTC
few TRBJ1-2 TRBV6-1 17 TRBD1 CASSDIGSGTGKDGYTF TGTGCCAGCAGTGACATCGGATCCGGGACAGGGAAAGATGGCTACACCTTC
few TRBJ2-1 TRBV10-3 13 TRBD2 CAISDREVYEQFF TGTGCCATCAGTGATCGGGAGGTGTATGAGCAGTTCTTC
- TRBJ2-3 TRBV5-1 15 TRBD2 CASSPGTSGTDTQYF TGCGCCAGCAGCCCAGGGACTAGCGGCACAGATACGCAGTATTTT
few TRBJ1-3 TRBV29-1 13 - CSVEGFGGNTIYF TGCAGCGTTGAAGGGTTCGGTGGAAACACCATATATTTT
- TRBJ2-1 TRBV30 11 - CAWSPRREQFF TGTGCCTGGAGTCCCCGGCGGGAGCAGTTCTTC
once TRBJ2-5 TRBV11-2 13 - CASSLGREETQYF TGTGCCAGCAGCTTAGGGCGGGAAGAGACCCAGTACTTC
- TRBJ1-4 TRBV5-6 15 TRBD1 CASSLRDRGREKLFF TGTGCCAGCAGCTTGCGGGACAGGGGGCGTGAAAAACTGTTTTTT